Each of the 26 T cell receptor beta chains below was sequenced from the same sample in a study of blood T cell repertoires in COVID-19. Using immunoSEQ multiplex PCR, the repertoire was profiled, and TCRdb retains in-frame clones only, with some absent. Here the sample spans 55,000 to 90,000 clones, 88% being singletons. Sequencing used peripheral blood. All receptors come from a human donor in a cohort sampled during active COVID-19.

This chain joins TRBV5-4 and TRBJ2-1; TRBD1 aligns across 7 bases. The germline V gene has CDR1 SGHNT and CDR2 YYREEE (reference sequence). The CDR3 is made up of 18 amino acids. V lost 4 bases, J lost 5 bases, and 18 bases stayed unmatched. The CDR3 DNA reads TGTGCCAGCAGCAAACCCGGACTGGCGACAGGGAAGGACAATGAGCAGTTCTTC. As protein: CASSKPGLATGKDNEQFF. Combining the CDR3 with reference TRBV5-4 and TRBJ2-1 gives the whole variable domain ETGVTQSPTHLIKTRGQQVTLRCSSQSGHNTVSWYQQALGQGPQFIFQYYREEENGRGNFPPRFSGLQFPNYSSELNVNALELDDSALYLCASSKPGLATGKDNEQFFGPGTRLTVL.

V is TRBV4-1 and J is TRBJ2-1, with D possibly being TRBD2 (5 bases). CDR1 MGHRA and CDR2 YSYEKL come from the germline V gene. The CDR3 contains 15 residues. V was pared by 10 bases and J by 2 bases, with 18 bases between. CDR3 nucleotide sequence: TGCGCCACCGGGCCCAGCGGAGCCCCCTACAATGAGCAGTTCTTC. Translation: CATGPSGAPYNEQFF.

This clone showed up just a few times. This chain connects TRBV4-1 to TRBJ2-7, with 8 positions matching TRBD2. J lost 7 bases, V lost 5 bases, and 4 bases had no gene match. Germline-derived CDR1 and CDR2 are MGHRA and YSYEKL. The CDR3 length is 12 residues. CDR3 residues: CASSFLAGEQYF. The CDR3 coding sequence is TGCGCCAGCAGCTTTTTAGCGGGGGAGCAGTACTTC.

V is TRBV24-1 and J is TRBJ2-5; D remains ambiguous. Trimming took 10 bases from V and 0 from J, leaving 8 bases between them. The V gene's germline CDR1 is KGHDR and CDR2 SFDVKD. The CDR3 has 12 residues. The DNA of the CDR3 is TGTGCCACGTCGCAGTACCAAGAGACCCAGTACTTC. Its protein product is CATSQYQETQYF.

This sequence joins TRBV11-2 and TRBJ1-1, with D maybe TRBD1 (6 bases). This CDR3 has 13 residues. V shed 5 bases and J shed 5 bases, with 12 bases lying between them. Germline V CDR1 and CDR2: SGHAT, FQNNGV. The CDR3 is CASSPRGGTEAFF. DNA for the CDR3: TGTGCCAGCAGCCCGAGGGGGGGGACTGAAGCTTTCTTT.

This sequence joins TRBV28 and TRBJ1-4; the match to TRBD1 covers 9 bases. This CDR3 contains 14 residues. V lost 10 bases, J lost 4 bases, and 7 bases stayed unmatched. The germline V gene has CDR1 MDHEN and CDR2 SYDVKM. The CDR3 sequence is CATLETGGNEKLFF. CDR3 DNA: TGTGCCACCCTCGAGACAGGGGGTAATGAAAAACTGTTTTTT.

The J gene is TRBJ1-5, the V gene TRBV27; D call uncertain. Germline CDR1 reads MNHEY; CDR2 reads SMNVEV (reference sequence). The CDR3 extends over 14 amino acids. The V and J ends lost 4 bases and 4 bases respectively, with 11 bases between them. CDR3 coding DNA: TGTGCCAGCAGTTACGGCCAGACAAATCAGCCCCAGCATTTT. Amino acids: CASSYGQTNQPQHF.

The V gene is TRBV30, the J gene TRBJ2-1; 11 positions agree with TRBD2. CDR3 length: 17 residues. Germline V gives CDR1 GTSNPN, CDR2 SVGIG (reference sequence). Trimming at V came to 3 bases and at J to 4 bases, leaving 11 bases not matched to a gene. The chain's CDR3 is CAWSHSTTSGSYNEQFF. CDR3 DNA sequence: TGTGCCTGGAGCCACTCAACAACTAGCGGGAGTTACAATGAGCAGTTCTTC.

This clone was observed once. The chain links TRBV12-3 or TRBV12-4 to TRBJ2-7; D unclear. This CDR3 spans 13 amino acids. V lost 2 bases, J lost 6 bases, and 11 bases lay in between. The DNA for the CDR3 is TGTGCCAGCAGTTTATGGAGAGCTGGCGAGCAGTACGTC. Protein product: CASSLWRAGEQYV.

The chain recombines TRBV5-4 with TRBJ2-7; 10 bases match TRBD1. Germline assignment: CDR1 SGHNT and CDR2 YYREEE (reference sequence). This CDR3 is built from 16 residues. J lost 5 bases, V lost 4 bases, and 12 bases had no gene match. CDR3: CASSPGQGFSGNEQYF. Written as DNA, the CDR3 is TGTGCCAGCAGCCCGGGACAGGGGTTCAGCGGGAACGAGCAGTACTTC.

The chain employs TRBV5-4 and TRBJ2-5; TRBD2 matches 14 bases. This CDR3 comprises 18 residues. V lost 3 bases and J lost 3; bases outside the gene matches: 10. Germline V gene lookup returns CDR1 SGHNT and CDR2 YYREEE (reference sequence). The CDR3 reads CASSYGLAGGPNKETQYF. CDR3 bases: TGTGCCAGCAGCTACGGACTAGCGGGAGGCCCCAACAAAGAGACCCAGTACTTC.

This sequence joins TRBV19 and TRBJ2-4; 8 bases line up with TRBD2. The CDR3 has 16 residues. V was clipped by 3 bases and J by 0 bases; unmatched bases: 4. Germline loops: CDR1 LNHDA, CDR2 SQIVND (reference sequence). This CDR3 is CASSILAGVAKNIQYF. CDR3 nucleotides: TGTGCCAGTAGTATTCTAGCGGGCGTAGCCAAAAACATTCAGTACTTC.

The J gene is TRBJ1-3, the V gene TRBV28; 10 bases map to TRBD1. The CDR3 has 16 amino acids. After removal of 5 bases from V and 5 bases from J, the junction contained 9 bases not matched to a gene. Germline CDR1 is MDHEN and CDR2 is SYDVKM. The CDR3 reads CASSLPGQGPRNTIYF. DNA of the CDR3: TGTGCCAGCAGTCTCCCGGGACAGGGGCCGCGAAACACCATATATTTT.

The CDR3 DNA reads TGTGCCAGCAGCGTAGACGGGAGGGCCAACAATGAGCAGTTCTTC. Residues: CASSVDGRANNEQFF. The V gene is TRBV9, the J gene TRBJ2-1, with TRBD2 matching over 8 bases. Germline assignment: CDR1 SGDLS and CDR2 YYNGEE. J lost 5 bases, V lost 0 bases, and 4 bases had no gene match. The CDR3 runs to 15 residues.

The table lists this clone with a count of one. The CDR3 loop reads CASISRFDTEAFF. The CDR3 DNA sequence: TGTGCCAGTATTTCGAGGTTCGACACTGAAGCTTTCTTT. This sequence joins TRBV19 and TRBJ1-1; D uncertain. The CDR3 covers 13 residues. The V end lost 7 bases, the J end lost 3 bases, and 12 bases lay between the germline ends. The germline CDR1 and CDR2 sequences are LNHDA and SQIVND (reference sequence).

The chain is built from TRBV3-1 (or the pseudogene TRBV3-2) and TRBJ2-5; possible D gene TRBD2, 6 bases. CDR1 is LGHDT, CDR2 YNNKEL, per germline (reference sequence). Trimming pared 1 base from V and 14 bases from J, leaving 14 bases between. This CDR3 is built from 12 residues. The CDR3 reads CASSQGSTRLYF. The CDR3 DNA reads TGTGCCAGCAGCCAAGGTTCGACTAGGTTATACTTC.

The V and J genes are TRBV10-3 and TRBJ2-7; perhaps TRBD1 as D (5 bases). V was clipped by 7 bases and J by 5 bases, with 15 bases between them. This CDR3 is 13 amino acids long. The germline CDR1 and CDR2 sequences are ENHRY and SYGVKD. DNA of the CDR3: TGTGCCATCAAGAAACAGGTTTTGGACGAGCAGTACGTC. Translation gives CAIKKQVLDEQYV.

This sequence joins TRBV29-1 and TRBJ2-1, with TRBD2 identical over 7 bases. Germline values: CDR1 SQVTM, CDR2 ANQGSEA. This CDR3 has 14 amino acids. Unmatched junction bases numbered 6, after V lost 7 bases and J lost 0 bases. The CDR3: CSANLAVSYNEQFF. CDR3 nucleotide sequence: TGCAGCGCCAACCTAGCGGTCTCCTACAATGAGCAGTTCTTC.

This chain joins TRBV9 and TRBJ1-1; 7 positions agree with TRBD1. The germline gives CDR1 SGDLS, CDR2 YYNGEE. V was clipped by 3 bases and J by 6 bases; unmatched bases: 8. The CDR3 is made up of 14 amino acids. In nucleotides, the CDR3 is TGTGCCAGCAGCGCGGGACAGCAAGGACCTGAAGCTTTCTTT. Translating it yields CASSAGQQGPEAFF. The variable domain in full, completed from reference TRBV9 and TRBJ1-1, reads DSGVTQTPKHLITATGQRVTLRCSPRSGDLSVYWYQQSLDQGLQFLIQYYNGEERAKGNILERFSAQQFPDLHSELNLSSLELGDSALYFCASSAGQQGPEAFFGQGTRLTVV.

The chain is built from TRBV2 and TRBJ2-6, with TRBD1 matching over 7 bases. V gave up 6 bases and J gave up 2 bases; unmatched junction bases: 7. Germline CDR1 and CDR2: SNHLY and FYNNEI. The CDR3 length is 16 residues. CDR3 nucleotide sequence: TGTGCCAGCAGCGCCGACAGGGTAGCTGGGGCCAACGTCCTGACTTTC. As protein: CASSADRVAGANVLTF.

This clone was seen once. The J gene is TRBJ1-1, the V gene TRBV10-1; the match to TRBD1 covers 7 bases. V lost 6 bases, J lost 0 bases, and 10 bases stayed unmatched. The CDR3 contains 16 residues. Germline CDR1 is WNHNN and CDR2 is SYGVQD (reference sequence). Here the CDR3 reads CASRPARTGMNTEAFF. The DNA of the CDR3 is TGCGCCAGCAGGCCCGCGCGGACAGGCATGAACACTGAAGCTTTCTTT.

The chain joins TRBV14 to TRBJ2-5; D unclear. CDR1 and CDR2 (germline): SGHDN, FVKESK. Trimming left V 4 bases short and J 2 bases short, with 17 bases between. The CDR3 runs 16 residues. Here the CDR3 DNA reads TGTGCCAGCAGCCCTCTAGATGCCCCGTCGCAAGAGACCCAGTACTTC. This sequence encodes CASSPLDAPSQETQYF. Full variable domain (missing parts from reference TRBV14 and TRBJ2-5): EAGVTQFPSHSVIEKGQTVTLRCDPISGHDNLYWYRRVMGKEIKFLLHFVKESKQDESGMPNNRFLAERTGGTYSTLKVQPAELEDSGVYFCASSPLDAPSQETQYFGPGTRLLVL.

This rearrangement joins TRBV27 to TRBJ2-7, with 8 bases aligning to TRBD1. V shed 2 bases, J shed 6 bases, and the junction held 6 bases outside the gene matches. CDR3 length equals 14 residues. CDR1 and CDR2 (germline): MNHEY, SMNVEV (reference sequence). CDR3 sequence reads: CASSLQGRGPEQYF. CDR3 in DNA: TGTGCCAGCAGTTTACAAGGCAGGGGGCCCGAGCAGTACTTC.

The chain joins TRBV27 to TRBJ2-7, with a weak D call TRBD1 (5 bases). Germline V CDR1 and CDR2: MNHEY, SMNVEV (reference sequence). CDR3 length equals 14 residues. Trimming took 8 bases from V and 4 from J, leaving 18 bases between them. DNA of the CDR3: TGTGCCAGCTCCTGGGCCAGGGAACATTACGAGCAGTACGTC. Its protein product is CASSWAREHYEQYV.

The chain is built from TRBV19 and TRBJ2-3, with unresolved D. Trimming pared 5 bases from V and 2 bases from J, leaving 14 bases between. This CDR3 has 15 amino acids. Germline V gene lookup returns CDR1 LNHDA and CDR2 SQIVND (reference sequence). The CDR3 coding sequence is TGTGCCAGTAGTCCCTATGGTAGCCCCACAGATACGCAGTATTTT. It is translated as CASSPYGSPTDTQYF.

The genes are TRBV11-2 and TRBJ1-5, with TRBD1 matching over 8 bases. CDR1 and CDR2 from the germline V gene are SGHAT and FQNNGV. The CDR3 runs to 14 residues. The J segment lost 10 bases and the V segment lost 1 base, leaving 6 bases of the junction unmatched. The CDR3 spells CASSLVPDRDPQHF. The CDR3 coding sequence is TGTGCCAGCAGCTTAGTGCCGGACAGGGACCCCCAGCATTTT.